This is a list of T cell receptor beta chains from one sample in a study of neurological immune-mediated disorders. One entry per CDR3 protein, called by TCRdb with MiXCR from the 5' RACE reads. The profile shows some 50,000 distinct CDR3 sequences, around 25% of them singletons. The specimen sequenced was PBMCs. The receptor set was obtained from a woman aged 70-85 years in good health. CDR3s include the opening cysteine and the closing phenylalanine or tryptophan. A D gene is named only where the DNA matches it firmly. Expanded clones are given a class, and other clones once, few, many or no size at all.

J: TRBJ2-7; size: many; V: TRBV5-1; D: NA; CDR3: CASSAQDRTGEQYF; DNA: TGCGCCAGCAGCGCGCAAGACAGGACGGGCGAGCAGTACTTC
J: TRBJ2-5; size: many; V: TRBV9; D: NA; CDR3: CASSVDWVAIETQYF; DNA: TGTGCCAGCAGCGTAGATTGGGTAGCGATCGAGACCCAGTACTTC
J: TRBJ2-3; size: NA; V: TRBV11-2; D: NA; CDR3: CASRSRLRGRTDTQYF; DNA: TGTGCCAGCAGATCAAGACTCCGGGGACGCACAGATACGCAGTATTTT
J: TRBJ2-7; size: many; V: TRBV20-1; D: TRBD1; CDR3: CSADEGTGYEQYF; DNA: TGCAGTGCGGACGAGGGGACAGGGTACGAGCAGTACTTC
J: TRBJ2-3; size: few; V: TRBV5-4; D: NA; CDR3: CASSLAGTDTQYF; DNA: TGTGCCAGCAGCTTAGCTGGCACAGATACGCAGTATTTT
J: TRBJ1-2; size: few; V: TRBV15; D: NA; CDR3: CVTSSARGAMSGYTF; DNA: TGTGTCACCAGCTCGGCCCGAGGGGCGATGAGCGGCTACACCTTC
J: TRBJ1-4; size: many; V: TRBV5-1; D: TRBD1; CDR3: CASSQTGGLNEKLFF; DNA: TGCGCCAGCAGCCAAACAGGGGGCCTTAATGAAAAACTGTTTTTT
J: TRBJ2-2; size: NA; V: TRBV7-3; D: NA; CDR3: CASSPLGTSNTGELFF; DNA: TGTGCCAGCAGCCCCCTTGGGACCTCGAACACCGGGGAGCTGTTTTTT
J: TRBJ2-2; size: NA; V: TRBV18; D: NA; CDR3: CASSRATLTGELFF; DNA: TGTGCCAGCTCACGGGCAACCCTCACCGGGGAGCTGTTTTTT
J: TRBJ2-3; size: many; V: TRBV9; D: NA; CDR3: CASSVGTSSTDTQYF; DNA: TGTGCCAGCAGCGTAGGAACTTCTAGCACAGATACGCAGTATTTT
J: TRBJ2-7; size: many; V: TRBV27; D: NA; CDR3: CASGPQRISYEQYF; DNA: TGTGCCAGCGGTCCCCAGCGAATATCCTACGAGCAGTACTTC
J: TRBJ2-1; size: few; V: TRBV19; D: TRBD2; CDR3: CASSPGTSAYNEQFF; DNA: TGTGCCAGTAGCCCCGGGACTAGCGCGTACAATGAGCAGTTCTTC
J: TRBJ2-1; size: many; V: TRBV5-6; D: TRBD2; CDR3: CASGAYGRDEQFF; DNA: TGTGCCAGCGGGGCTTATGGGAGGGATGAGCAGTTCTTC
J: TRBJ1-5; size: NA; V: TRBV7-6; D: TRBD1; CDR3: CASSPGGGNQPQHF; DNA: TGTGCCAGCAGCCCAGGGGGCGGCAATCAGCCCCAGCATTTT
J: TRBJ2-6; size: NA; V: TRBV4-3; D: NA; CDR3: CASSQDLPGAGGANVLTF; DNA: TGCGCCAGCAGCCAAGATCTTCCGGGGGCGGGCGGGGCCAACGTCCTGACTTTC
J: TRBJ2-7; size: many; V: TRBV12-3/TRBV12-4; D: NA; CDR3: CASSLLRAREQYF; DNA: TGTGCCAGCAGTTTACTTCGGGCGAGGGAGCAGTACTTC
J: TRBJ1-1; size: many; V: TRBV28; D: TRBD1; CDR3: CASTGDNTEAFF; DNA: TGTGCCAGTACAGGGGATAACACTGAAGCTTTCTTT
J: TRBJ1-4; size: NA; V: TRBV20-1; D: TRBD1; CDR3: CSASGTGSGEKLFF; DNA: TGCAGTGCTTCCGGGACAGGGAGTGGTGAAAAACTGTTTTTT
J: TRBJ2-1; size: many; V: TRBV7-9; D: NA; CDR3: CASSGRTSGTSYNEQFF; DNA: TGTGCCAGCAGCGGCAGGACGTCCGGGACGTCCTACAATGAGCAGTTCTTC
J: TRBJ1-2; size: many; V: TRBV11-2; D: NA; CDR3: CASSLWGGWNYGYTF; DNA: TGTGCCAGCAGCCTATGGGGGGGCTGGAACTATGGCTACACCTTC
J: TRBJ1-1; size: once; V: TRBV10-3; D: TRBD1; CDR3: CAISGRQGARGHTEAFF; DNA: TGTGCCATCAGTGGAAGACAGGGGGCGCGGGGCCACACTGAAGCTTTCTTT
J: TRBJ2-3; size: NA; V: TRBV20-1; D: NA; CDR3: CSARDRASTDTQYF; DNA: TGCAGTGCTAGAGATCGGGCGAGCACAGATACGCAGTATTTT
J: TRBJ2-5; size: few; V: TRBV5-5; D: NA; CDR3: CASASHQEAQYF; DNA: TGTGCCAGCGCTTCCCATCAAGAGGCCCAGTACTTC
J: TRBJ2-1; size: many; V: TRBV7-8; D: NA; CDR3: CASSSGLRDALEQFF; DNA: TGTGCCAGCAGCTCCGGACTTCGGGATGCCCTGGAGCAGTTCTTC
J: TRBJ2-7; size: NA; V: TRBV5-1; D: TRBD2; CDR3: CASSGGGGSSYEQYF; DNA: TGCGCCAGCAGCGGGGGGGGTGGCTCCTCCTACGAGCAGTACTTC
J: TRBJ2-5; size: NA; V: TRBV4-3; D: NA; CDR3: CASSQDLVRGETQYF; DNA: TGCGCCAGCAGCCAAGATCTTGTCAGGGGAGAGACCCAGTACTTC
J: TRBJ1-5; size: NA; V: TRBV7-2; D: NA; CDR3: CASSFLPDRSQPQHF; DNA: TGTGCCAGCAGCTTTTTACCCGATAGGAGTCAGCCCCAGCATTTT
J: TRBJ2-3; size: many; V: TRBV6-2/TRBV6-3; D: TRBD2; CDR3: CASSRLAGGADTQYF; DNA: TGTGCCAGCAGTCGACTAGCGGGAGGAGCGGATACGCAGTATTTT
J: TRBJ1-2; size: NA; V: TRBV12-3/TRBV12-4; D: NA; CDR3: CASSSDGFDYGYTF; DNA: TGTGCCAGCAGTTCCGACGGTTTTGACTATGGCTACACCTTC
J: TRBJ1-1; size: many; V: TRBV5-1; D: NA; CDR3: CASSIDLNTEAFF; DNA: TGCGCCAGCAGCATTGACTTGAACACTGAAGCTTTCTTT
J: TRBJ2-1; size: few; V: TRBV12-3/TRBV12-4; D: NA; CDR3: CASTWLGGYNEQFF; DNA: TGTGCCAGCACCTGGTTGGGTGGATACAATGAGCAGTTCTTC
J: TRBJ2-5; size: many; V: TRBV5-1; D: NA; CDR3: CASSFGPGWETQYF; DNA: TGCGCCAGCAGCTTCGGGCCCGGATGGGAGACCCAGTACTTC
J: TRBJ1-1; size: many; V: TRBV3-1; D: NA; CDR3: CASSQETGVYTEAFF; DNA: TGTGCCAGCAGCCAAGAGACAGGAGTATACACTGAAGCTTTCTTT
J: TRBJ1-3; size: many; V: TRBV5-1; D: NA; CDR3: CASSYDRLAGNTIYF; DNA: TGCGCCAGCAGCTACGACAGGCTTGCTGGAAACACCATATATTTT
J: TRBJ1-5; size: many; V: TRBV28; D: NA; CDR3: CASSLLVQPQHF; DNA: TGTGCCAGCAGTTTGTTGGTTCAGCCCCAGCATTTT
J: TRBJ2-5; size: many; V: TRBV20-1; D: NA; CDR3: CSARDWTTQETQYF; DNA: TGCAGTGCTAGAGATTGGACTACCCAAGAGACCCAGTACTTC
J: TRBJ1-4; size: many; V: TRBV20-1; D: NA; CDR3: CSARAVNGQGGFF; DNA: TGCAGTGCTAGGGCCGTCAACGGCCAGGGAGGGTTTTTT
J: TRBJ2-1; size: many; V: TRBV5-8; D: TRBD2; CDR3: CASSLLAGEQFF; DNA: TGTGCCAGCAGCTTACTAGCGGGTGAGCAGTTCTTC
J: TRBJ2-7; size: NA; V: TRBV18; D: TRBD1; CDR3: CASSPGQSYEQYF; DNA: TGTGCCAGCTCCCCGGGACAGTCCTACGAGCAGTACTTC
J: TRBJ2-4; size: NA; V: TRBV28; D: NA; CDR3: CASSPSTVAKNIQYF; DNA: TGTGCCAGCAGTCCCTCGACAGTAGCCAAAAACATTCAGTACTTC
J: TRBJ2-7; size: NA; V: TRBV7-7; D: TRBD1; CDR3: CASSSGTGVEQYF; DNA: TGTGCCAGCAGCTCCGGGACAGGGGTCGAGCAGTACTTC
J: TRBJ1-5; size: NA; V: TRBV12-3/TRBV12-4; D: NA; CDR3: CASSPGFRQESQPQHF; DNA: TGTGCCAGCAGCCCCGGATTTAGACAGGAATCCCAGCCCCAGCATTTT
J: TRBJ2-5; size: NA; V: TRBV9; D: TRBD1; CDR3: CASSAGQGVRETQYF; DNA: TGTGCCAGCAGCGCCGGACAGGGAGTTCGAGAGACCCAGTACTTC
J: TRBJ1-2; size: many; V: TRBV5-1; D: NA; CDR3: CASSPGEDYGYTF; DNA: TGCGCCAGCAGCCCCGGAGAGGACTATGGCTACACCTTC
J: TRBJ2-1; size: many; V: TRBV7-2; D: TRBD2; CDR3: CASSLVSSGYNEQFF; DNA: TGTGCCAGCAGCTTGGTGTCTAGCGGTTACAATGAGCAGTTCTTC
J: TRBJ1-6; size: many; V: TRBV7-9; D: TRBD1; CDR3: CASSPPGQGYNSPLHF; DNA: TGTGCCAGCAGCCCACCGGGACAGGGATATAATTCACCCCTCCACTTT
J: TRBJ1-1; size: many; V: TRBV20-1; D: NA; CDR3: CSAGTGIPEAFF; DNA: TGCAGTGCAGGAACAGGGATCCCTGAAGCTTTCTTT
J: TRBJ2-7; size: NA; V: TRBV10-2; D: TRBD1; CDR3: CASSEAGGLYEQYF; DNA: TGCGCCAGCAGTGAGGCAGGGGGTCTCTACGAGCAGTACTTC
J: TRBJ1-1; size: many; V: TRBV20-1; D: NA; CDR3: CSAGGAGNTEAFF; DNA: TGCAGTGCTGGGGGCGCAGGGAACACTGAAGCTTTCTTT
J: TRBJ2-1; size: many; V: TRBV6-1; D: NA; CDR3: CASTRDFVNEQFF; DNA: TGTGCCAGCACCCGGGACTTCGTCAATGAGCAGTTCTTC
J: TRBJ2-7; size: NA; V: TRBV20-1; D: TRBD1; CDR3: CSASDRVSSYEQYF; DNA: TGCAGTGCTTCAGACAGGGTAAGCTCCTACGAGCAGTACTTC